This entry lists 15 T cell receptor beta chains sequenced from one sample in a study of cytomegalovirus exposure and HLA in healthy donors. PCR used 60 Vbeta primers and 13 Jbeta primers. The protocol was immunoSEQ multiplex PCR, while the TCRdb copy is restricted to in-frame clones and leaves out a portion. The sample holds around 65,000 clones, approximately 78% seen once. The sequenced material came from PBMCs. These receptors came from a girl between 5 and 17 years old in good health and CMV-seropositive.

This clone was observed a handful of times. The chain is built from TRBV4-1 and TRBJ2-7, with D tentatively TRBD1 (6 bases). V was trimmed by 0 bases and J by 6 bases, leaving 18 bases between them. The length of the CDR3 is 16 residues. Germline V CDR1 and CDR2: MGHRA, YSYEKL. The CDR3 DNA reads as TGCGCCAGCAGCCAAGATGACCCGTACAGGGCACTCGAGCAGTACTTC. Amino acids: CASSQDDPYRALEQYF.

V usage is TRBV4-2 and J usage is TRBJ1-2, with TRBD1 matching over 7 bases. This CDR3 has 17 amino acids. The germline V gene has CDR1 LGHNA and CDR2 YNFKEQ. The ends lost 0 bases at V and 4 bases at J; junction bases unmatched: 11. The CDR3 nucleotides are TGTGCCAGCAGCCAAGAAGGGGGAACAGGGGAGGTCTATGGCTACACCTTC. It translates to CASSQEGGTGEVYGYTF.

The chain recombines TRBV5-1 with TRBJ2-5; 8 bases match TRBD1. TRBJ2-7 matches the DNA end more closely, so the J call is doubtful. Germline values: CDR1 SGHRS, CDR2 YFSETQ. CDR3 length equals 14 residues. DNA for the CDR3: TGCGCCAGCAGCCCTTCAGGGGGCGCCTACGAGCAGTACTTC. It translates to CASSPSGGAYEQYF.

This clone was counted between two and nine times. The chain carries TRBV6-1 and TRBJ2-7; 10 nucleotides match TRBD1. Trimming took 5 bases from V and 2 from J; bases not matched to a gene: 6. The CDR3 is 15 amino acids. Germline CDR1 reads MNHNS; CDR2 reads SASEGT. This CDR3 is CASSLGDRGPYEQYF. CDR3 in DNA: TGTGCCAGCAGTTTAGGGGACAGGGGACCCTACGAGCAGTACTTC.

CDR3 amino acids: CATSRAGSSGNTIYF. The CDR3 nucleotides are TGTGCCACCAGCAGAGCTGGCAGCTCTGGAAACACCATATATTTT. The chain recombines TRBV15 with TRBJ1-3; D is uncertain. CDR3 length: 15 residues. The V end lost 1 base, the J end lost 0 bases, and 7 bases lay between the germline ends. CDR1 is LNHNV, CDR2 YYDKDF, per germline (reference sequence).

The V gene is TRBV20-1, the J gene TRBJ2-6; D might be TRBD1 (5 bases). This CDR3 has 11 amino acids. From germline, CDR1 is DFQATT and CDR2 SNEGSKA (reference sequence). V gave up 3 bases and J gave up 10 bases, with 7 bases separating them. The CDR3, as DNA: TGCAGTGCTAGGGGGCCGAACGTCCTGACTTTC. Its translation is CSARGPNVLTF.

This chain connects TRBV14 to TRBJ1-2; TRBD1 matches 8 bases. The CDR3 is made up of 13 amino acids. Looked up from germline, CDR1 is SGHDN and CDR2 is FVKESK. V was clipped by 4 bases and J by 7 bases; unmatched bases: 5. The CDR3 here is CASSPNRGFGYTF. DNA for the CDR3: TGTGCCAGCAGCCCAAACAGGGGGTTTGGCTACACCTTC.

This chain connects TRBV27 to TRBJ2-7; TRBD1 is a possible D gene (6 bases). CDR3 length equals 13 residues. Germline V CDR1 and CDR2: MNHEY, SMNVEV (reference sequence). Trimming stripped 6 bases from V and 4 bases from J, with 13 bases between. As DNA, the CDR3 is TGTGCCAGCAGGGGGACATCGTGGTACGAGCAGTACTTC. Amino acids: CASRGTSWYEQYF.

CDR3 protein: CASRPGGSGGASEFF. The CDR3 DNA reads as TGTGCCAGCAGACCCGGTGGTAGCGGGGGGGCTTCGGAGTTCTTC. J is TRBJ2-1 and V is TRBV2; 11 nucleotides align to TRBD2. The J segment lost 14 bases and the V segment lost 6 bases, leaving 15 bases of the junction unmatched. The CDR3 contains 15 residues. The germline CDR1 and CDR2 sequences are SNHLY and FYNNEI.

This clone was found a few times. The CDR3 reads CASSPKPLWDRASNQPQHF. In DNA form, the CDR3 reads TGCGCCAGCAGCCCCAAGCCCCTTTGGGACAGGGCTAGCAATCAGCCCCAGCATTTT. This rearrangement joins TRBV4-1 to TRBJ1-5; TRBD1 matches at 9 bases. This CDR3 comprises 19 residues. CDR1 is MGHRA and CDR2 is YSYEKL in the germline V gene. V gave up 4 bases and J gave up 0 bases; unmatched junction bases: 13.

This chain links TRBV29-1 with TRBJ1-1; 7 bases match TRBD1. Per germline, CDR1 SQVTM and CDR2 ANQGSEA. The CDR3 is 14 amino acids. V dropped 6 bases and J dropped 0; count of bases not matched to a gene: 7. This CDR3 is CSVDRVLMNTEAFF. CDR3 nucleotide sequence: TGCAGCGTAGACAGGGTTCTCATGAACACTGAAGCTTTCTTT.

This clone was seen just once. This chain joins TRBV5-1 and TRBJ2-3; D possibly corresponds to TRBD2 (6 bases). Trimming removed 4 bases at V and 2 bases at J, with 17 bases between. The CDR3 extends over 16 amino acids. Germline lookup yields CDR1 SGHRS and CDR2 YFSETQ. The CDR3 protein is CASSHRSGLHTDTQYF. Here the CDR3 DNA reads TGCGCCAGCAGCCATCGCTCGGGACTCCACACAGATACGCAGTATTTT.

The chain uses TRBV14 and TRBJ1-2; no firm D call. Germline CDR1 SGHDN, CDR2 FVKESK. Trimming stripped 3 bases from V and 9 bases from J, with 14 bases between. CDR3 length equals 13 residues. The CDR3 nucleotides read TGTGCCAGCAGCCAGCCGCGGCAATATCGCTACACCTTC. Translation: CASSQPRQYRYTF. The full variable domain, rest sourced from reference TRBV14 and TRBJ1-2, is EAGVTQFPSHSVIEKGQTVTLRCDPISGHDNLYWYRRVMGKEIKFLLHFVKESKQDESGMPNNRFLAERTGGTYSTLKVQPAELEDSGVYFCASSQPRQYRYTFGSGTRLTVV.

The genes are TRBV7-9 and TRBJ1-3, with D possibly being TRBD1 (6 bases). CDR1 is SEHNR and CDR2 is FQNEAQ in the germline V gene (reference sequence). The CDR3 is made up of 14 amino acids. The V end was cut by 5 bases, the J end by 4 bases, with 12 bases between. CDR3 nucleotides: TGTGCCAGCAGCCCAACAGGGTCCGGAAACACCATATATTTT. Translated: CASSPTGSGNTIYF. The full variable domain, with the rest looked up from reference TRBV7-9 and TRBJ1-3, is DTGVSQNPRHKITKRGQNVTFRCDPISEHNRLYWYRQTLGQGPEFLTYFQNEAQLEKSRLLSDRFSAERPKGSFSTLEIQRTEQGDSAMYLCASSPTGSGNTIYFGEGSWLTVV.

This clone has only one observation. Other DNA sequences in this sample translate to the same CDR3. The rearrangement joins TRBV30 to TRBJ2-1, with 8 bases that match TRBD1. This CDR3 contains 11 residues. Germline V gives CDR1 GTSNPN, CDR2 SVGIG (reference sequence). Trimming removed 1 base from V and 10 bases from J; junction bases left unmatched: 0. CDR3 nucleotides: TGTGCCTGGAGTGGACAGGGGGAGCAGTTCTTC. It codes for CAWSGQGEQFF.